This T cell receptor beta chain originates from a study of a mutant IDH1 vaccine in newly diagnosed glioma. Across the whole study: The treated group averaged about 44 years old and was 62.5% male, roughly 38% female. Patients arrived already treated with radiotherapy, temozolomide, or both, most having had both.

Profiled with immunoSEQ multiplex PCR; TCRdb holds only in-frame clones, not every one. The sample includes about 36,000 clones, 92% of them seen just once. The time point: baseline, week 1 (first vaccination visit). The sample's treatment: pre-vaccination baseline after standard-of-care therapy. Those who donated had recent WHO grade 3 or 4 IDH1-mutant, ATRX-lost astrocytomas. Germline V gives CDR1 SEHNR, CDR2 FQNEAQ (reference sequence). V was cut by 3 bases and J by 4 bases, with 10 bases left in between. The CDR3 runs to 14 residues. The source material was PBMCs, sampled from a glioma patient treated with radiotherapy, temozolomide or both. V usage is TRBV7-9 and J usage is TRBJ2-1, with a tentative D call TRBD1 (5 bases). The clonotype was recovered from a man aged 18 to 29 with glioma. The CDR3 DNA sequence: TGTGCCAGCAGCTTCCAGGGTGGTTACAATGAGCAGTTCTTC. Translated: CASSFQGGYNEQFF. The full variable domain, with the rest looked up from reference TRBV7-9 and TRBJ2-1, is DTGVSQNPRHKITKRGQNVTFRCDPISEHNRLYWYRQTLGQGPEFLTYFQNEAQLEKSRLLSDRFSAERPKGSFSTLEIQRTEQGDSAMYLCASSFQGGYNEQFFGPGTRLTVL.